The rows below give T cell receptor beta chains drawn from one sample of a study of PD-1 blockade in mismatch repair-deficient tumors. Method: immunoSEQ multiplex PCR; TCRdb's copy keeps in-frame clones and lacks some. The table lists roughly 38,000 clones, approximately 83% of them singletons. The source material was PBMCs, sampled less than 40 weeks after starting pembrolizumab. These receptors all stem from an adult with mismatch repair-deficient cancer. The CDR3 runs from the conserved cysteine through the conserved F or W. A D gene is named only where the DNA matches it firmly. Size is omitted from some rows. Given values are once, few, many or a class for expanded clones.

D gene	J gene	V gene	clone size	CDR3 DNA	CDR3 protein
.	TRBJ1-1	TRBV18	.	TGTGCCAGCGCGTCGGACATTCTGACTGAAGCTTTCTTT	CASASDILTEAFF
.	TRBJ2-7	TRBV5-1	few	TGCGCCAGCAGCCCCCAAGGACTCACGACCCTCTACGAGCAGTACTTC	CASSPQGLTTLYEQYF
.	TRBJ2-5	TRBV6-1	.	TGTGCCAGCACCGAAGCTGTGCTTCTACAAGAGACCCAGTACTTC	CASTEAVLLQETQYF
.	TRBJ2-7	TRBV6-4	once	TGTGCCAGCAGTGACTCGGTTCTCCTGGACTACGAGCAGTACTTC	CASSDSVLLDYEQYF
.	TRBJ1-1	TRBV6-5	.	TGTGCCAGCAGGGCGGAATTGAACACTGAAGCTTTCTTT	CASRAELNTEAFF
TRBD1	TRBJ2-1	TRBV9	.	TGTGCCAGCAGCGTCGGGACAGCTTCCTACAATGAGCAGTTCTTC	CASSVGTASYNEQFF
TRBD1	TRBJ2-7	TRBV6-1	.	TGTGCCAGCAGTCCTACCGGGACAGGGAACTACGAGCAGTACTTC	CASSPTGTGNYEQYF
.	TRBJ2-6	TRBV27	.	TGTGCCAGCAGTTTACCGGTCTCTGGGGCCAACGTCCTGACTTTC	CASSLPVSGANVLTF
.	TRBJ2-1	TRBV28	.	TGTGCCAGCTCCGTTCAGCCCCTAGGTGAGCAGTTCTTC	CASSVQPLGEQFF
.	TRBJ1-6	TRBV28	.	TGTGCCAGCAGTTTACCCCGGCAGGGTGGAGAACGCTCCTATAATTCACCCCTCCACTTT	CASSLPRQGGERSYNSPLHF
TRBD1	TRBJ1-1	TRBV28	.	TGTGCCAGCAGCTTCTACTACAGGGGGAACACTGAAGCTTTCTTT	CASSFYYRGNTEAFF
.	TRBJ2-5	TRBV6-1	once	TGTGCCAGCAGTGAGCGGTGGGAGACCCAGTACTTC	CASSERWETQYF
TRBD1	TRBJ2-5	TRBV5-1	medium-sized	TGCGCCAGCAGCCACGGGACAGGGGAAGAAACCCAGTACTTC	CASSHGTGEETQYF
TRBD1	TRBJ1-2	TRBV11-2	few	TGTGCCAGCAGCGTGGGACAGTTAGATGGCTACACCTTC	CASSVGQLDGYTF
.	TRBJ1-1	TRBV7-9	.	TGTGCCAGCAGCTTACCGCGGGGGCCGAACACTGAAGCTTTCTTT	CASSLPRGPNTEAFF
.	TRBJ1-1	TRBV5-5	few	TGTGCCAGCAGAGGAGAGGTTGACACTGAAGCTTTCTTT	CASRGEVDTEAFF
TRBD2	TRBJ2-3	TRBV6-1	.	TGTGCCAGCAGTGAGTTTCCGACACTAGCGGCTAGCACAGATACGCAGTATTTT	CASSEFPTLAASTDTQYF
TRBD2	TRBJ2-7	TRBV5-1	.	TGCGCCAGCAGCAAACTAACTAGCGGGTACGGGGGGGTCTACGAGCAGTACTTC	CASSKLTSGYGGVYEQYF
.	TRBJ2-7	TRBV6-5	.	TGTGCCAGCAGTTATGTGGGTCCCAAGAGGAACGAGCAGTACTTC	CASSYVGPKRNEQYF
.	TRBJ1-1	TRBV28	.	TGTGCCAGCAGGCCAGGGAACATGAACACTGAAGCTTTCTTT	CASRPGNMNTEAFF
.	TRBJ2-3	TRBV7-3	.	TGTGCCAGCAGCGTCGGGAGCTACACAGATACGCAGTATTTT	CASSVGSYTDTQYF
.	TRBJ2-2	TRBV7-2	.	TGTGCCAGCAGCCTATCCCCGAACACCGGGGAGCTGTTTTTT	CASSLSPNTGELFF
.	TRBJ1-1	TRBV19	.	TGTGCCAGTAGTGTAGCCGCGGTGGCTGAAGCTTTCTTT	CASSVAAVAEAFF
.	TRBJ1-3	TRBV13	once	TGTGCCAGCAGCCCCACGGAGGGGTGGGGAAACACCATATATTTT	CASSPTEGWGNTIYF
.	TRBJ2-7	TRBV19	.	TGTGCCAGTAGCCACCCCCAAGAGTACGAGCAGTACTTC	CASSHPQEYEQYF
TRBD1	TRBJ1-4	TRBV6-5	.	TGTGCCAGCAGTTACTCAACAGGGGGCCAAGAAAAACTGTTTTTT	CASSYSTGGQEKLFF